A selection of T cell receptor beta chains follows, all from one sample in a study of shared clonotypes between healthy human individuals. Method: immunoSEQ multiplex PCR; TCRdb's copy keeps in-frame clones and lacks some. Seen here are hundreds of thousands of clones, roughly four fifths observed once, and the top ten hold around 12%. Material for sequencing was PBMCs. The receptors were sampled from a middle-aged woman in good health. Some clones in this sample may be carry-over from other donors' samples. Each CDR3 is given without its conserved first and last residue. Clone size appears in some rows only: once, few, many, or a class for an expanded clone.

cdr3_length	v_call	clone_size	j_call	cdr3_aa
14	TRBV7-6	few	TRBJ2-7	ASSSNPAGTRGEQY
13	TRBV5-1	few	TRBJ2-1	ASSLVPGAGNEQF
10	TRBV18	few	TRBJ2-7	ASSPRSYEQY
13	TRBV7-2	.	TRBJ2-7	ASSVGGQAAYEQY
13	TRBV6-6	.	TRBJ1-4	ASSDVGGTNEKLF
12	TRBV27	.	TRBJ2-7	ASSLSRAAYEQY
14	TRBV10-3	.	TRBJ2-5	AISEGTGGSIETQY
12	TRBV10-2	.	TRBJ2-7	ASETEGGSYEQY
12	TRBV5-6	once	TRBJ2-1	ASSFVKGGNEQF
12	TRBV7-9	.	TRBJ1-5	ASSSDGYEQPQH
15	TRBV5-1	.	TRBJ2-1	ASSLEGYYGSYNEQF
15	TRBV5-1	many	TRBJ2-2	ASSPGPQGAGAGELF
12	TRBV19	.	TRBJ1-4	ASRSGQENEKLF
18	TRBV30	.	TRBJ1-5	AWTRRGQGLLPYSNQPQH
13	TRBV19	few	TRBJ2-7	ASSTQGEYPYEQY
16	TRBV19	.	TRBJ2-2	ASTASHLSGEDTGELF
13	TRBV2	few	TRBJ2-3	ASSNGAGNTDTQY
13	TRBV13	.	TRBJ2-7	ASSRVLGQSYEQY
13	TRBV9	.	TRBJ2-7	ASSVGSGPSYEQY
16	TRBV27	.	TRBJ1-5	ASSLGVGTGGDNQPQH
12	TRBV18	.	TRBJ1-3	ASSSKSSGNTIY
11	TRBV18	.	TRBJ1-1	ASSPGGNTEAF
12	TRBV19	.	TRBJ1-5	ASSIVHLSQPQH
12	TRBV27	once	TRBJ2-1	ASSKRGGYNEQF
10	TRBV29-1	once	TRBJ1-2	SVAQINYGYT
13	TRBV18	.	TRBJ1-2	ASSPRGEGGTGYT
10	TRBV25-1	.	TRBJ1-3	ASSEYLHTIY
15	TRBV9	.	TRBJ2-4	ASSAHRDSGAKNIQY
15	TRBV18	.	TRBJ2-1	ASSLYSSGSSYNEQF
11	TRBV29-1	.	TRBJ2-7	SVDGQGGYEQY
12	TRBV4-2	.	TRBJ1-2	ASSQVGDNYGYT
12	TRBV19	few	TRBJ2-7	ASSNRETYYEQY
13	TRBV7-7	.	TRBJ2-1	ASSIGTGVDNEQF
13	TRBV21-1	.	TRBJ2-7	ASSKAGQGVHEQY
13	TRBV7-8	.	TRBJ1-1	ASSLAGGGNTEAF
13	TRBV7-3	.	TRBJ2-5	ASSPTGLAGETQY
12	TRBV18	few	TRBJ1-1	ASTSGFMNTEAF
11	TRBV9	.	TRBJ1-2	ASSVEQGYGYT